Listed below are T cell receptor beta chains from one sample, sequenced in a study of breast tumors, draining lymph nodes, adjacent tissues. TCRdb re-derived calls from the multiplex PCR reads in MiXCR, one entry per CDR3 protein. The sample records approximately 130,000 distinct CDR3 sequences, approximately 21% being singletons. Sequencing used axillary lymph node tissue. These receptors came from a female donor with breast cancer. Some clones in this sample may be carry-over from other donors' samples. CDR3s include the opening cysteine and the closing phenylalanine or tryptophan. D genes are given only for firm matches. Clone size is not always given. Where it is, it says once, few, many or a class for expanded clones.

abundance: once; d_gene: TRBD1; j_gene: TRBJ1-1; v_gene: TRBV4-1; CDR3aa: CASSRGTAEAFF; CDR3nt: TGCGCCAGCAGCCGTGGGACAGCTGAAGCTTTCTTT
abundance: many; d_gene: .; j_gene: TRBJ2-2; v_gene: TRBV10-3; CDR3aa: CAISESTVTGELFF; CDR3nt: TGTGCCATCAGTGAGTCGACGGTGACCGGGGAGCTGTTTTTT
abundance: .; d_gene: TRBD1; j_gene: TRBJ2-1; v_gene: TRBV6-1; CDR3aa: CASSEQGAWEQFF; CDR3nt: TGTGCCAGCAGTGAACAGGGGGCATGGGAGCAGTTCTTC
abundance: many; d_gene: TRBD1; j_gene: TRBJ1-6; v_gene: TRBV7-8; CDR3aa: CASSLQGQGYSPLHF; CDR3nt: TGTGCCAGCAGCTTACAGGGACAGGGGTATTCACCCCTCCACTTT
abundance: many; d_gene: TRBD1; j_gene: TRBJ1-2; v_gene: TRBV7-2; CDR3aa: CASSEPGQGGNTF; CDR3nt: TGTGCCAGCAGTGAACCGGGACAGGGAGGGAACACCTTC
abundance: many; d_gene: TRBD2; j_gene: TRBJ2-5; v_gene: TRBV20-1; CDR3aa: CSARPPLAGDQETQYF; CDR3nt: TGCAGTGCCAGACCACCTCTAGCGGGGGACCAAGAGACCCAGTACTTC
abundance: many; d_gene: .; j_gene: TRBJ2-7; v_gene: TRBV12-3/TRBV12-4; CDR3aa: CASSFHNLLEQYF; CDR3nt: TGTGCCAGCAGTTTTCATAACTTGCTCGAGCAGTACTTC
abundance: many; d_gene: .; j_gene: TRBJ1-2; v_gene: TRBV2; CDR3aa: CASSEGGNYGYTF; CDR3nt: TGTGCCAGCAGTGAGGGGGGAAACTATGGCTACACCTTC
abundance: many; d_gene: .; j_gene: TRBJ2-7; v_gene: TRBV3-1; CDR3aa: CASSQSLALSSYEQYF; CDR3nt: TGTGCCAGCAGCCAAAGTCTCGCTCTAAGCTCCTACGAGCAGTACTTC
abundance: many; d_gene: .; j_gene: TRBJ2-5; v_gene: TRBV6-1; CDR3aa: CASSRVWGEETQYF; CDR3nt: TGTGCCAGCAGCCGGGTTTGGGGAGAAGAGACCCAGTACTTC
abundance: many; d_gene: .; j_gene: TRBJ2-7; v_gene: TRBV11-2; CDR3aa: CASSLVGGGNEQYF; CDR3nt: TGTGCCAGCAGCTTAGTTGGAGGAGGGAACGAGCAGTACTTC
abundance: few; d_gene: .; j_gene: TRBJ2-5; v_gene: TRBV5-5; CDR3aa: CASSLHQGRETQYF; CDR3nt: TGTGCCAGCAGCTTGCACCAGGGAAGAGAGACCCAGTACTTC
abundance: many; d_gene: .; j_gene: TRBJ2-1; v_gene: TRBV10-1; CDR3aa: CATRSGDGQFF; CDR3nt: TGCGCCACCCGTAGCGGAGATGGGCAGTTCTTC
abundance: many; d_gene: .; j_gene: TRBJ2-7; v_gene: TRBV7-9; CDR3aa: CASSLVPSSYEQYF; CDR3nt: TGTGCCAGCAGCTTAGTGCCGAGCTCCTACGAGCAGTACTTC
abundance: few; d_gene: .; j_gene: TRBJ2-7; v_gene: TRBV28; CDR3aa: CASSPSGFQGSSYEQYF; CDR3nt: TGTGCCAGCAGTCCTTCGGGCTTTCAGGGGTCTTCCTACGAGCAGTACTTC
abundance: few; d_gene: .; j_gene: TRBJ2-1; v_gene: TRBV28; CDR3aa: CASSPQRYEQFF; CDR3nt: TGTGCCAGCAGTCCCCAGCGATATGAGCAGTTCTTC
abundance: many; d_gene: TRBD2; j_gene: TRBJ2-7; v_gene: TRBV18; CDR3aa: CASATTGGEQYF; CDR3nt: TGTGCCAGCGCAACAACGGGAGGCGAGCAGTACTTC
abundance: many; d_gene: .; j_gene: TRBJ2-2; v_gene: TRBV4-2; CDR3aa: CASSQEVAIPRSGELFF; CDR3nt: TGTGCCAGCAGCCAAGAAGTAGCTATTCCGAGGTCCGGGGAGCTGTTTTTT
abundance: many; d_gene: TRBD2; j_gene: TRBJ2-3; v_gene: TRBV9; CDR3aa: CASSLAGGDTQYF; CDR3nt: TGTGCCAGCAGCCTAGCGGGAGGGGATACGCAGTATTTT
abundance: many; d_gene: .; j_gene: TRBJ1-2; v_gene: TRBV20-1; CDR3aa: CSSRPVDGYTF; CDR3nt: TGCAGTTCTCGCCCCGTGGATGGCTACACCTTC
abundance: many; d_gene: TRBD2; j_gene: TRBJ2-7; v_gene: TRBV5-6; CDR3aa: CASSSGTSQIEQYF; CDR3nt: TGTGCCAGCAGCTCCGGGACTAGTCAGATCGAGCAGTACTTC
abundance: many; d_gene: TRBD2; j_gene: TRBJ2-1; v_gene: TRBV29-1; CDR3aa: CSAVFAGGRNEQFF; CDR3nt: TGCAGCGCTGTATTCGCGGGAGGGCGCAATGAGCAGTTCTTC
abundance: many; d_gene: .; j_gene: TRBJ2-3; v_gene: TRBV11-3; CDR3aa: CASSSGLGTDTQYF; CDR3nt: TGTGCCAGCAGCTCCGGGCTGGGCACAGATACGCAGTATTTT
abundance: many; d_gene: TRBD1; j_gene: TRBJ1-6; v_gene: TRBV27; CDR3aa: CASRLQGWGAPLHF; CDR3nt: TGTGCCAGCAGGTTACAGGGGTGGGGGGCACCCCTCCACTTT
abundance: many; d_gene: .; j_gene: TRBJ2-3; v_gene: TRBV18; CDR3aa: CASSPGRGTDTQYF; CDR3nt: TGTGCCAGCTCACCTGGCAGGGGAACAGATACGCAGTATTTT
abundance: many; d_gene: .; j_gene: TRBJ1-6; v_gene: TRBV19; CDR3aa: CASSPRTANSPLHF; CDR3nt: TGTGCCAGTAGTCCTCGGACGGCGAATTCACCCCTCCACTTT
abundance: many; d_gene: TRBD1; j_gene: TRBJ2-2; v_gene: TRBV7-8; CDR3aa: CASRNRGPNTGELFF; CDR3nt: TGTGCCAGCAGAAACAGGGGCCCGAACACCGGGGAGCTGTTTTTT
abundance: many; d_gene: TRBD1; j_gene: TRBJ2-1; v_gene: TRBV15; CDR3aa: CATSRVQGEYNEQFF; CDR3nt: TGTGCCACCAGCAGAGTACAGGGGGAGTACAATGAGCAGTTCTTC
abundance: many; d_gene: TRBD2; j_gene: TRBJ2-7; v_gene: TRBV5-1; CDR3aa: CASSYSGSVTYGQYF; CDR3nt: TGCGCCAGCAGCTACAGCGGGAGTGTAACCTACGGGCAGTACTTC
abundance: .; d_gene: TRBD1; j_gene: TRBJ2-5; v_gene: TRBV28; CDR3aa: CASSPGQGPKTQYF; CDR3nt: TGTGCCAGCAGTCCCGGACAGGGTCCAAAGACCCAGTACTTC
abundance: many; d_gene: .; j_gene: TRBJ1-2; v_gene: TRBV3-1; CDR3aa: CASSLHTGFGYTF; CDR3nt: TGTGCCAGCAGCCTACATACGGGATTTGGCTACACCTTC
abundance: many; d_gene: .; j_gene: TRBJ1-5; v_gene: TRBV5-1; CDR3aa: CASSLGANGNQPQHF; CDR3nt: TGCGCCAGCAGCTTGGGGGCGAATGGCAATCAGCCCCAGCATTTT
abundance: many; d_gene: TRBD2; j_gene: TRBJ2-3; v_gene: TRBV27; CDR3aa: CASSLYFSGSGTQYF; CDR3nt: TGTGCCAGCAGTTTATATTTTAGCGGGAGCGGTACGCAGTATTTT
abundance: once; d_gene: .; j_gene: TRBJ2-7; v_gene: TRBV11-2; CDR3aa: CASMPPPSSDTLGEQYF; CDR3nt: TGTGCCAGCATGCCCCCCCCCTCTAGCGATACACTGGGCGAGCAGTACTTC
abundance: many; d_gene: .; j_gene: TRBJ2-1; v_gene: TRBV20-1; CDR3aa: CSARDPTRGGGEQFF; CDR3nt: TGCAGTGCTAGAGATCCGACTAGAGGGGGTGGGGAGCAGTTCTTC
abundance: many; d_gene: .; j_gene: TRBJ2-5; v_gene: TRBV20-1; CDR3aa: CSAGPATRETQYF; CDR3nt: TGCAGTGCTGGCCCCGCCACTCGGGAGACCCAGTACTTC
abundance: many; d_gene: TRBD1; j_gene: TRBJ2-1; v_gene: TRBV7-3; CDR3aa: CASSLMGQGASNEQFF; CDR3nt: TGTGCCAGCAGCTTAATGGGGCAGGGGGCAAGTAATGAGCAGTTCTTC